Included here is one T cell receptor beta chain sequence, with context. The record originates from a study of control samples from healthy donors and cancer patients. The method was immunoSEQ multiplex PCR; TCRdb's version includes in-frame clones alone and lacks a portion of them. The table lists 40,000 to 60,000 clones, roughly 90% of them singletons. CDR3 length: 18 residues. The V and J ends lost 5 bases and 0 bases, in that order; junction bases with no gene match: 10. CDR1 SGHTA and CDR2 FQGNSA come from the germline V gene. This receptor was obtained from a man aged 45 to 65 with head and neck cancer. Sequencing used PBMCs. V is TRBV7-2 and J is TRBJ1-6; 7 nucleotides match TRBD1. In DNA form, the CDR3 reads TGTGCCAGCAGCAGAGACAGGGACCCGATCTCCTATAATTCACCCCTCCACTTT. The encoded protein is CASSRDRDPISYNSPLHF.